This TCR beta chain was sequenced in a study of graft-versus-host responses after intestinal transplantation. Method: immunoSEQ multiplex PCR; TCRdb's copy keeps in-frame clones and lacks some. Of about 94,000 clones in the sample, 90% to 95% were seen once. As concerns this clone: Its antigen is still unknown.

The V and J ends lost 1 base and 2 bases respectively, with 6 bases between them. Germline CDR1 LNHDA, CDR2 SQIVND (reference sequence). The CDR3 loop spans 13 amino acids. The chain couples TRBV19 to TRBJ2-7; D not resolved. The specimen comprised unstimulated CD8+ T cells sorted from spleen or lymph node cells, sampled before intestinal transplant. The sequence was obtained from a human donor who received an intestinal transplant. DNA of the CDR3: TGTGCCAGTAGTATAGGCACTACCTACGAGCAGTACTTC. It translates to CASSIGTTYEQYF.